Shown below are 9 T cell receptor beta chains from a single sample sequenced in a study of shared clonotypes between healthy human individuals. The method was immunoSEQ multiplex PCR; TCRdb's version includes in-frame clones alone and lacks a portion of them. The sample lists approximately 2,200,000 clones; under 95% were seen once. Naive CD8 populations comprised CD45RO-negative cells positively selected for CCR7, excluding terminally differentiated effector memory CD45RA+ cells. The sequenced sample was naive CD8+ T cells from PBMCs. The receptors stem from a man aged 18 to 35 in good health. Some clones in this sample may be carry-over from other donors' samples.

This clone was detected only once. The CDR3 loop is CASQPEGWDTGELFF. In DNA form, the CDR3 reads TGTGCCAGCCAACCGGAGGGCTGGGACACCGGGGAGCTGTTTTTT. The rearrangement links TRBV6-5 to TRBJ2-2; maybe TRBD2 (6 bases). V shed 8 bases and J shed 3 bases, with 16 bases lying between them. Germline V gene data show CDR1 as MNHEY and CDR2 as SVGAGI. The CDR3 extends over 15 amino acids.

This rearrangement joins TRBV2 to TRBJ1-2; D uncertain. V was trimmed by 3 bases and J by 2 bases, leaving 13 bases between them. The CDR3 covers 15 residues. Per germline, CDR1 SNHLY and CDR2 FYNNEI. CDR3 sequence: CASSDNNGANYGYTF. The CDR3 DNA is TGTGCCAGCAGTGATAATAACGGAGCAAACTATGGCTACACCTTC.

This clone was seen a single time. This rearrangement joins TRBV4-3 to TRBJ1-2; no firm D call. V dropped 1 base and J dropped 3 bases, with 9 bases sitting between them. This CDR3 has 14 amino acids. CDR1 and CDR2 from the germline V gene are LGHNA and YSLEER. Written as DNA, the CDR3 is TGCGCCAGCAGCCAAGGTCTGGCCGACTATGGCTACACCTTC. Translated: CASSQGLADYGYTF.

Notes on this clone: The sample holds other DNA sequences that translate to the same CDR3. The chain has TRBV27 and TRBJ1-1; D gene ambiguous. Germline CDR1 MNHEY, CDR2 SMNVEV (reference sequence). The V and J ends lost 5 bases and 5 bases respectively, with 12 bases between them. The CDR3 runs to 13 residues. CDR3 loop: CASSPRWGTEAFF. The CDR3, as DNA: TGTGCCAGCAGTCCACGCTGGGGAACTGAAGCTTTCTTT.

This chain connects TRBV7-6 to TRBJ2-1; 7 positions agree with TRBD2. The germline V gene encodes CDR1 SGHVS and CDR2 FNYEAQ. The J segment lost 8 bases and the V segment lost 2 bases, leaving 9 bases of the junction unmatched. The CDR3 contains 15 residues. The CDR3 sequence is CASSLLQRDSDEQFF. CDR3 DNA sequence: TGTGCCAGCAGCTTATTACAGCGGGATAGCGATGAGCAGTTCTTC.

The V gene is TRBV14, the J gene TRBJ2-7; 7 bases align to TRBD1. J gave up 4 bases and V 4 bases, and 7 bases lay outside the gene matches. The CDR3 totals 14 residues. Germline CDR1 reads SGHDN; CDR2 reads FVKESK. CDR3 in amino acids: CASSPRDSLYEQYF. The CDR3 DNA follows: TGTGCCAGCAGCCCACGGGACAGTTTGTACGAGCAGTACTTC. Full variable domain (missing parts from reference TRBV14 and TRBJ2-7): EAGVTQFPSHSVIEKGQTVTLRCDPISGHDNLYWYRRVMGKEIKFLLHFVKESKQDESGMPNNRFLAERTGGTYSTLKVQPAELEDSGVYFCASSPRDSLYEQYFGPGTRLTVT.

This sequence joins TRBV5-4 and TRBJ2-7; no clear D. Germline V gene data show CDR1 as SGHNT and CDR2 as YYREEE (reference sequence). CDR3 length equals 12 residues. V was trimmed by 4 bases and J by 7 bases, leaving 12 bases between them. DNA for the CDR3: TGTGCCAGCAGCCTAGGAACGAGGGAGCAGTACTTC. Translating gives CASSLGTREQYF.

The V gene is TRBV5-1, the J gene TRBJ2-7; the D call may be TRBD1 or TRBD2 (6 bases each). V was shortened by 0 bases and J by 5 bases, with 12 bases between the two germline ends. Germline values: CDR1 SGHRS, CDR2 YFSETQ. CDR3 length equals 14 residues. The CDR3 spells CASSLEGGSHEQYF. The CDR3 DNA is TGCGCCAGCAGCTTGGAGGGGGGTTCCCACGAGCAGTACTTC.

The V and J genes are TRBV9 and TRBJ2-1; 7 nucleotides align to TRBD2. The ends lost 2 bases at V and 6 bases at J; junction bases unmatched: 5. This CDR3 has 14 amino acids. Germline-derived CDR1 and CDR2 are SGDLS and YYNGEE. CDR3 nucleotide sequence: TGTGCCAGCAGCGTGGGAGGGGCCAGCAATGAGCAGTTCTTC. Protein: CASSVGGASNEQFF.